This T cell receptor (beta chain) was obtained from a study of blood T cell repertoires in COVID-19. Study-level information: Some COVID-19 samples were acute and others convalescent; all came from the United States, Italy and Spain.

Trimming cost V 3 bases and J 6 bases, with 12 bases left between them. The CDR3 runs 14 residues. The V gene's germline CDR1 is SEHNR and CDR2 FQNEAQ (reference sequence). Profiled with immunoSEQ multiplex PCR; TCRdb holds only in-frame clones, not every one. The data show 70,000 to 95,000 clones, approximately 84% seen once. This clone has just a few counts. This chain links TRBV7-9 with TRBJ1-5; D might be TRBD1 (5 bases). This TCR came from a human donor in a cohort sampled during active COVID-19. What was sequenced was peripheral blood. The CDR3 DNA sequence: TGTGCCAGCAGCTTGGAGGGAGGGGTTCAGCCCCAGCATTTT. This gives the protein CASSLEGGVQPQHF.